One sample yielded the 25 T cell receptor beta chains listed below, sequenced in a study of shared clonotypes between healthy human individuals. Repertoires were generated with immunoSEQ multiplex PCR, while TCRdb's copy carries only in-frame clones and drops some. This sample has roughly 2.4 million clones, with around 95% found just once. Sequenced input: naive CD4+ T cells sorted from blood. Subset reported: CD45RA+ positively selected. The source of these receptors is a man between 18 and 29 years old in good health.

The chain combines TRBV18 with TRBJ2-5, with 7 bases fitting TRBD2. Germline V gene lookup returns CDR1 KGHSH and CDR2 LQKENI. The CDR3 is made up of 17 amino acids. The ends lost 2 bases at V and 0 bases at J; junction bases unmatched: 9. CDR3 amino acids: CASSPGEGLADQETQYF. The CDR3 bases are TGTGCCAGCTCACCAGGAGAGGGGCTAGCGGACCAAGAGACCCAGTACTTC.

This CDR3 is CATSRAGGGGETQYF. CDR3 nucleotides: TGTGCCACCAGCAGAGCTGGAGGGGGCGGCGAGACCCAGTACTTC. J is TRBJ2-5 and V is TRBV15; the D gene is possibly TRBD1 (7 bases). This CDR3 is 15 amino acids long. Germline CDR1 and CDR2: LNHNV and YYDKDF (reference sequence). V was trimmed by 1 base and J by 5 bases, leaving 14 bases between them.

This rearrangement joins TRBV28 to TRBJ1-4, with D possibly TRBD1 on 5 matching bases. The V end was cut by 3 bases, the J end by 8 bases, with 16 bases between. Germline V gene data show CDR1 as MDHEN and CDR2 as SYDVKM. The CDR3 consists of 15 residues. As DNA, the CDR3 is TGTGCCAGCAGTTTCGGTGGGAGGGGTGGCGAAAAACTGTTTTTT. The encoded protein is CASSFGGRGGEKLFF.

V and J are TRBV9 and TRBJ1-2; D possibly corresponds to TRBD1 (6 bases). This CDR3 is built from 15 residues. Germline CDR1 reads SGDLS; CDR2 reads YYNGEE. Trimming took 0 bases from V and 0 from J, leaving 9 bases between them. The CDR3 loop reads CASSVEGQTNYGYTF. The CDR3 DNA follows: TGTGCCAGCAGCGTAGAAGGACAGACTAACTATGGCTACACCTTC.

The chain uses TRBV7-3 and TRBJ2-7; 10 nucleotides line up with TRBD1. This CDR3 spans 15 amino acids. The V gene's germline CDR1 is SGHTA and CDR2 FQGTGA. Losses at the gene ends were 4 bases for V and 4 bases for J; bases not matched to a gene: 7. The CDR3, as DNA: TGTGCCAGCAGCTCGACAGGGGGCGCAGGTTACGAGCAGTACTTC. It is translated as CASSSTGGAGYEQYF.

The J gene is TRBJ2-7, the V gene TRBV5-6; D call uncertain. Germline values: CDR1 SGHDT, CDR2 YYEEEE. The CDR3 totals 17 residues. Trimming shortened V by 4 bases and J by 2 bases, and 22 bases separated the two germline ends. The CDR3 spells CASSRALGHNLAYEQYF. CDR3 bases: TGTGCCAGCAGCCGGGCCCTCGGCCATAACTTAGCCTACGAGCAGTACTTC. Using reference TRBV5-6 and TRBJ2-7 for the parts outside the CDR3, the full variable domain is DAGVTQSPTHLIKTRGQQVTLRCSPKSGHDTVSWYQQALGQGPQFIFQYYEEEERQRGNFPDRFSGHQFPNYSSELNVNALLLGDSALYLCASSRALGHNLAYEQYFGPGTRLTVT.

This clone occurred a few times. One junction end does not reproduce the germline sequence, and a read error may be involved. This chain connects TRBV5-4 to TRBJ2-7; D might be TRBD2 (6 bases). CDR3 length: 14 amino acids. Germline assignment: CDR1 SGHNT and CDR2 YYREEE (reference sequence). The CDR3 protein is CASSLGGGDYEQYF. The CDR3 coding sequence is TGTGCCAGCAGTTTGGGGGGAGGAGACTACGAGCAGTACTTC.

This chain connects TRBV4-1 to TRBJ1-1; D is unresolved. Germline values: CDR1 MGHRA, CDR2 YSYEKL. This CDR3 contains 14 residues. V shed 0 bases and J shed 4 bases, with 9 bases lying between them. The CDR3 is CASSQDPGFTEAFF. The CDR3 DNA reads TGCGCCAGCAGCCAAGATCCCGGGTTCACTGAAGCTTTCTTT.

The chain links TRBV18 to TRBJ2-2; D may match TRBD1 or TRBD2 (7 bases each). CDR3 length: 15 residues. CDR1 KGHSH and CDR2 LQKENI come from the germline V gene. The ends were cut back, 3 bases at V and 7 bases at J, with 15 bases in the middle. CDR3 amino acids: CASSPPGGANGELFF. CDR3 in DNA: TGTGCCAGCTCACCCCCAGGGGGGGCGAACGGGGAGCTGTTTTTT. Supplemented by reference TRBV18 and TRBJ2-2, the full variable domain reads NAGVMQNPRHLVRRRGQEARLRCSPMKGHSHVYWYRQLPEEGLKFMVYLQKENIIDESGMPKERFSAEFPKEGPSILRIQQVVRGDSAAYFCASSPPGGANGELFFGEGSRLTVL.

As to this clone: The same CDR3 is also encoded by other DNA sequences in this sample. V usage is TRBV27 and J usage is TRBJ1-2; no clear D. Germline CDR1 MNHEY, CDR2 SMNVEV (reference sequence). Trimming stripped 2 bases from V and 2 bases from J, with 6 bases between. This CDR3 is built from 13 residues. Here the CDR3 DNA reads TGTGCCAGCAGTTTAGGCGTCAACTATGGCTACACCTTC. Translation gives CASSLGVNYGYTF.

The rearrangement links TRBV4-3 to TRBJ2-4; tentatively, D is TRBD2 (6 bases). CDR1 and CDR2 from the germline V gene are LGHNA and YSLEER. Trimming stripped 0 bases from V and 8 bases from J, with 11 bases between. CDR3 length: 14 residues. CDR3 sequence: CASSQDGGSDIQYF. The CDR3 coding sequence is TGCGCCAGCAGCCAAGATGGGGGGTCTGACATTCAGTACTTC.

This clone was detected only once. This chain links TRBV7-3 with TRBJ2-7, with 9 bases fitting TRBD2. The V segment lost 2 bases and the J segment 7 bases; nucleotides outside the gene matches: 9. The germline V gene encodes CDR1 SGHTA and CDR2 FQGTGA. This CDR3 is 15 amino acids long. The CDR3 region has the DNA TGTGCCAGCAGCTTAGGGCTAGCGGGGACGAGTGAGCAGTACTTC. It codes for CASSLGLAGTSEQYF. The full variable domain, in which reference TRBV7-3 and TRBJ2-7 provide the parts outside the CDR3, is GAGVSQTPSNKVTEKGKYVELRCDPISGHTALYWYRQSLGQGPEFLIYFQGTGAADDSGLPNDRFFAVRPEGSVSTLKIQRTERGDSAVYLCASSLGLAGTSEQYFGPGTRLTVT.

This rearrangement joins TRBV6-1 to TRBJ1-5; no firm D call. Trimming shortened V by 2 bases and J by 7 bases, and 12 bases separated the two germline ends. Germline V gene sequence: CDR1 MNHNS, CDR2 SASEGT. This CDR3 spans 14 amino acids. The CDR3 region is CASSENSGGQPQHF. The CDR3 DNA follows: TGTGCCAGCAGTGAAAATTCAGGCGGCCAGCCCCAGCATTTT.

The V call is TRBV6-5, the J call TRBJ1-1, with D maybe TRBD1 (5 bases). V lost 7 bases to trimming and J lost 1 base, with 10 bases between them. Germline V gene lookup returns CDR1 MNHEY and CDR2 SVGAGI. CDR3 length equals 13 residues. This CDR3 reads CASTRQTNTEAFF. CDR3 nucleotides: TGTGCCAGCACACGACAGACGAACACTGAAGCTTTCTTT.

This rearrangement joins TRBV5-5 to TRBJ1-3; D might be TRBD1 (6 bases). Trimming cost V 3 bases and J 7 bases, with 17 bases left between them. The CDR3 sequence is 15 residues long. Germline CDR1 is SGHKS and CDR2 is YYEKEE (reference sequence). CDR3: CASSWGQVGSNTIYF. CDR3 coding DNA: TGTGCCAGCAGCTGGGGACAAGTAGGAAGTAACACCATATATTTT. Together with reference TRBV5-5 and TRBJ1-3, the CDR3 gives the full variable domain: DAGVTQSPTHLIKTRGQQVTLRCSPISGHKSVSWYQQVLGQGPQFIFQYYEKEERGRGNFPDRFSARQFPNYSSELNVNALLLGDSALYLCASSWGQVGSNTIYFGEGSWLTVV.

The count of this clone is one. This chain connects TRBV7-2 to TRBJ1-5; D remains unclear. The germline V gene encodes CDR1 SGHTA and CDR2 FQGNSA. The CDR3 loop spans 14 amino acids. Trimming left V 5 bases short and J 0 bases short, with 8 bases between. The CDR3: CASSRFISNQPQHF. The CDR3 DNA is TGTGCCAGCAGCCGCTTTATTAGCAATCAGCCCCAGCATTTT.

Concerning this clone itself: Other DNA sequences from this sample encode an identical CDR3 as well. V is TRBV6-5 and J is TRBJ2-7; 10 positions agree with TRBD2. The V gene's germline CDR1 is MNHEY and CDR2 SVGAGI. V was pared by 0 bases and J by 0 bases, with 2 bases of the junction left unmatched. There are 16 residues in the CDR3. CDR3 residues: CASSYSLAGGSYEQYF. CDR3 in DNA: TGTGCCAGCAGTTACTCGTTAGCGGGAGGCTCCTACGAGCAGTACTTC.

The rearrangement uses TRBV6-1 and TRBJ1-3; D is ambiguous. Trimming left V 7 bases short and J 4 bases short, with 14 bases between. Germline CDR1 MNHNS, CDR2 SASEGT. The CDR3 is 14 residues long. CDR3 residues: CASTVSQVGNTIYF. In DNA, the CDR3 is TGTGCCAGCACCGTATCGCAGGTGGGAAACACCATATATTTT.

This clone was seen just once. The chain uses TRBV5-4 and TRBJ2-5; D perhaps matches TRBD2 (5 bases). The CDR3 spans 14 residues. Per the germline V gene, CDR1 is SGHNT and CDR2 is YYREEE (reference sequence). Trimming cost V 2 bases and J 1 base, with 9 bases left between them. The CDR3 sequence is CASSLSRGQETQYF. The CDR3 DNA is TGTGCCAGCAGCTTAAGCCGGGGCCAAGAGACCCAGTACTTC.

The CDR3 bases are TGTGCCAGTAGTATAGACAGGGGTCCTTGGCCCCAGCATTTT. This codes for CASSIDRGPWPQHF. This rearrangement joins TRBV19 to TRBJ1-5; a possible D gene is TRBD1 (6 bases). The V end was cut by 0 bases, the J end by 9 bases, with 12 bases between. CDR1 LNHDA and CDR2 SQIVND come from the germline V gene (reference sequence). The CDR3 runs 14 residues.

This chain uses TRBV9 with TRBJ1-5; 8 nucleotides agree with TRBD1. This CDR3 has 15 amino acids. With 2 bases clipped from V and 4 bases from J, the junction kept 5 bases outside the gene matches. Per germline, CDR1 SGDLS and CDR2 YYNGEE. The CDR3 here is CASSVGQGTNQPQHF. CDR3 nucleotides: TGTGCCAGCAGCGTCGGACAGGGAACAAATCAGCCCCAGCATTTT.

The J gene is TRBJ2-5, the V gene TRBV29-1, with 7 bases matching TRBD2. Germline assignment: CDR1 SQVTM and CDR2 ANQGSEA. J lost 5 bases, V lost 2 bases, and 8 bases had no gene match. The CDR3 extends over 14 amino acids. CDR3 region: CSVEPGGVGETQYF. The CDR3 DNA reads TGCAGCGTTGAACCGGGAGGCGTTGGGGAGACCCAGTACTTC. Full variable domain (remainder filled in from reference TRBV29-1 and TRBJ2-5): SAVISQKPSRDICQRGTSLTIQCQVDSQVTMMFWYRQQPGQSLTLIATANQGSEATYESGFVIDKFPISRPNLTFSTLTVSNMSPEDSSIYLCSVEPGGVGETQYFGPGTRLLVL.

The V and J genes are TRBV6-5 and TRBJ2-7; no clear D. Germline CDR1 reads MNHEY; CDR2 reads SVGAGI. The V and J ends lost 2 bases and 3 bases respectively, with 14 bases between them. This CDR3 is 15 amino acids long. The CDR3 DNA sequence: TGTGCCAGCAGTTACGGTCACGCCGGAAACTACGAGCAGTACTTC. Its translation is CASSYGHAGNYEQYF.

This chain links TRBV5-6 with TRBJ2-7; D gene ambiguous. Deletions cut 1 base from V and 7 bases from J, with 18 bases between. This CDR3 has 15 residues. Germline CDR1 SGHDT, CDR2 YYEEEE. CDR3: CASSLRGRYLREQYF. The CDR3 DNA sequence: TGTGCCAGCAGCTTGCGAGGACGCTACCTACGAGAGCAGTACTTC.

The genes are TRBV5-1 and TRBJ1-4; D possibly corresponds to TRBD1 (6 bases). The CDR3 extends over 15 amino acids. From germline, CDR1 is SGHRS and CDR2 YFSETQ. V was clipped by 4 bases and J by 6 bases, with 16 bases between them. The CDR3 is CASSPQQGNDEKLFF. CDR3 in DNA: TGCGCCAGCAGCCCTCAACAGGGCAACGATGAAAAACTGTTTTTT.